These 2 T cell receptor beta chains share one sample of origin, sequenced in a study of metastatic and nonmetastatic thyroid tumors. TCRdb re-called the PCR reads through MiXCR. The sample carries 25,000 to 30,000 clones, under 20% recorded once. Patients had received no treatment of any kind before thyroid surgery. Sequenced material: blood. Receptors originate from a female donor with papillary thyroid cancer or a benign thyroid nodule (not recorded which). Some clones in this sample may be carry-over from other donors' samples.

The chain has TRBV19 and TRBJ1-4; tentative D call: TRBD1 (5 bases). Germline CDR1 is LNHDA and CDR2 is SQIVND (reference sequence). This CDR3 is built from 16 residues. The V and J ends lost 6 bases and 6 bases respectively, with 20 bases between them. The CDR3 bases are TGTGCCAGTAGCCCCGGTTGGGGGGAAGTTTATGAAAAACTGTTTTTT. This gives the protein CASSPGWGEVYEKLFF.

This clone is labeled medium-sized. The same CDR3 is also encoded by other DNA sequences in this sample. This sequence joins TRBV27 and TRBJ1-5; D remains ambiguous. Trimming stripped 3 bases from V and 1 base from J, with 4 bases between. This CDR3 comprises 13 residues. Germline lookup yields CDR1 MNHEY and CDR2 SMNVEV (reference sequence). In nucleotides, the CDR3 is TGTGCCAGCAGTTTGGGGAGCAATCAGCCCCAGCATTTT. The encoded protein is CASSLGSNQPQHF.